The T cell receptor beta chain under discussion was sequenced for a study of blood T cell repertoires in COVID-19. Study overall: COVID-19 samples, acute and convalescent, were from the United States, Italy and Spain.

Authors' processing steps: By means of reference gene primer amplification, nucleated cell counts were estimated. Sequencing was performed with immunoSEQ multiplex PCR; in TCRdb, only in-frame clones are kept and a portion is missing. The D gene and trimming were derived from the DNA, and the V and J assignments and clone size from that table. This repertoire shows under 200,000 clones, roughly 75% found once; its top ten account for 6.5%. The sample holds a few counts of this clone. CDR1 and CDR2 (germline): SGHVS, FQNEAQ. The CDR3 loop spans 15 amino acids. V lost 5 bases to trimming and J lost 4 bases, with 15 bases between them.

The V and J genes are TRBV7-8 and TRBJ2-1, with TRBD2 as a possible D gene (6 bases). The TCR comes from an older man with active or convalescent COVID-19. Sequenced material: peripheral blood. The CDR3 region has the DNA TGTGCCAGCAGCCACCGCGGGGATCAGTACAATGAGCAGTTCTTC. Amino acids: CASSHRGDQYNEQFF.